The clone carrying this T cell receptor (beta chain) was detected ten times or more. These data originate in a study of T cells in Graves' hyperthyroidism and ophthalmopathy. Overall study context: Pretreatment peripheral blood was obtained at initial diagnosis.

RNA transcripts served as the template for amplifying TCR beta CDR3 regions. A set of HTBI primers served as the primers for a first-round RT-PCR of the TCR CDR3. MiXCR, applied by TCRdb to the multiplex PCR reads, yields one record per CDR3 protein. The sample lists around 450,000 distinct CDR3 sequences, roughly an eighth occurring once. Newly diagnosed patients aged 18 to 65 had hyperthyroidism of under 2 months' duration. This CDR3 contains 12 residues. From germline, CDR1 is ENHRY and CDR2 SYGVKD. V lost 4 bases and J 3 bases, leaving 7 bases between the germline ends. This chain connects TRBV10-3 to TRBJ2-7, with D possibly being TRBD2 (5 bases). This receptor was taken from a woman between 18 and 29 years old with Graves' hyperthyroidism. The sequenced sample was blood. CDR3 protein: CAISGGGYEQYF. The CDR3 nucleotides read TGTGCCATCAGTGGTGGAGGCTACGAGCAGTACTTC.